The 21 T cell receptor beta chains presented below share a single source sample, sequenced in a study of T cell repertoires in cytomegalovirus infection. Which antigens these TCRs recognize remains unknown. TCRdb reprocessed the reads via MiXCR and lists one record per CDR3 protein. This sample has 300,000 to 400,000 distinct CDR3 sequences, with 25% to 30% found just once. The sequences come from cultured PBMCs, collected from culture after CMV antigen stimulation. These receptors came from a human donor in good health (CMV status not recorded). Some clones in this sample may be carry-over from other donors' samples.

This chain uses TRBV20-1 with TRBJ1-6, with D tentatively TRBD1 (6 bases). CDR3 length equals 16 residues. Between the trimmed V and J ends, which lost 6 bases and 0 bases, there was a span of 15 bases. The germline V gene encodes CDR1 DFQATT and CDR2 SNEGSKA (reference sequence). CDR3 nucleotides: TGCAGTGCACCGAAGGGGGGTAGCTCCTATAATTCACCCCTCCACTTT. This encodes CSAPKGGSSYNSPLHF.

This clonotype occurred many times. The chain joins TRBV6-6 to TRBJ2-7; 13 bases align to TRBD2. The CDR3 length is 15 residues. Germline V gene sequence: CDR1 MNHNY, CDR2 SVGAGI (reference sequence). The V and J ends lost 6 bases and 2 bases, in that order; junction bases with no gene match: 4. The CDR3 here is CASRRGLAGAYEQYF. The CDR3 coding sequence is TGTGCCAGCAGACGAGGACTAGCGGGGGCCTACGAGCAGTACTTC.

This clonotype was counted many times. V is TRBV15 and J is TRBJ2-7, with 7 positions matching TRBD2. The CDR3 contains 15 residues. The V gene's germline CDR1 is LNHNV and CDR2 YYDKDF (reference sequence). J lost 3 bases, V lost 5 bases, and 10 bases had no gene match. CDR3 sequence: CATSERAGEGYEQYF. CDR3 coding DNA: TGTGCCACCAGCGAGAGGGCCGGGGAGGGCTACGAGCAGTACTTC.

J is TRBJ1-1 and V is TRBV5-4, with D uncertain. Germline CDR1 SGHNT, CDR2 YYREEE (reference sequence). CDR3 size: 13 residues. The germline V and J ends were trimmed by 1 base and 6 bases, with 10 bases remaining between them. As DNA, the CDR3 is TGTGCCAGCAGCTTGACGACGGTGCCTGAAGCTTTCTTT. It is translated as CASSLTTVPEAFF.

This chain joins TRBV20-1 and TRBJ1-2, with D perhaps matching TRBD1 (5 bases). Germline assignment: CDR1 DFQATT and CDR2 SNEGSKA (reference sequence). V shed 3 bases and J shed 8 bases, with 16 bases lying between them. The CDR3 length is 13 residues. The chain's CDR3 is CSASAGGLRGYTF. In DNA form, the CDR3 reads TGCAGTGCTAGCGCCGGGGGGTTGAGAGGCTACACCTTC.

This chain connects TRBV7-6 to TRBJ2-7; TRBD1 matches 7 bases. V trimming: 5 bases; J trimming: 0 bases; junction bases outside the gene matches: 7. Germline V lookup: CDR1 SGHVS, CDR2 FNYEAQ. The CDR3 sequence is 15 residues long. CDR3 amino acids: CASSPRDSSSYEQYF. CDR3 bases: TGTGCCAGCAGCCCCCGGGACAGCAGCTCCTACGAGCAGTACTTC.

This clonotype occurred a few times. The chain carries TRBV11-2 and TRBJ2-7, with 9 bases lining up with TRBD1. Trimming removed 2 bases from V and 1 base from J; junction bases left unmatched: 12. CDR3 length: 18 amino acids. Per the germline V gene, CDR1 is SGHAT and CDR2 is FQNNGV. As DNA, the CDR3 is TGTGCCAGCAGCTTATTCATCTTGGGGACAGGGAGGTCCTACGAGCAGTACTTC. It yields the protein CASSLFILGTGRSYEQYF.

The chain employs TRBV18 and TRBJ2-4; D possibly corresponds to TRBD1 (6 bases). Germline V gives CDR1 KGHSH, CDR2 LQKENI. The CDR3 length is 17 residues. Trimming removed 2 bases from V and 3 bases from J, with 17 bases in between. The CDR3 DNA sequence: TGTGCCAGCTCACCAGGTGACCGGGACATACTCAAAAACATTCAGTACTTC. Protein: CASSPGDRDILKNIQYF.

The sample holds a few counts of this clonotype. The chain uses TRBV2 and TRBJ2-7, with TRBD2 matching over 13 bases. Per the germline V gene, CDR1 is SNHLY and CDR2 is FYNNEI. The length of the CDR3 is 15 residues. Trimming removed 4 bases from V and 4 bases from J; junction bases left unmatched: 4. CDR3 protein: CASSAGLAGTYEQYF. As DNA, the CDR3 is TGTGCCAGCAGTGCGGGACTAGCGGGAACGTACGAGCAGTACTTC.

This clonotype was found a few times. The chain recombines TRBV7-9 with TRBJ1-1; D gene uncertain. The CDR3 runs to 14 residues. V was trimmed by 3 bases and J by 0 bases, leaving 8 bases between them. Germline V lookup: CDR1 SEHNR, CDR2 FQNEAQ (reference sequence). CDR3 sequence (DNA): TGTGCCAGCAGCTTTTTACGGATGAACACTGAAGCTTTCTTT. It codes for CASSFLRMNTEAFF.

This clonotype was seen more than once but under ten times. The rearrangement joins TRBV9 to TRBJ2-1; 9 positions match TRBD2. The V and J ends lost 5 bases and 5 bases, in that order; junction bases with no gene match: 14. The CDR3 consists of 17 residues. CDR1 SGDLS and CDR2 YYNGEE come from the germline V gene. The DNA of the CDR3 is TGTGCCAGCAGTGGACGACCGGGACTAGCTTCCCACAATGAGCAGTTCTTC. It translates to CASSGRPGLASHNEQFF.

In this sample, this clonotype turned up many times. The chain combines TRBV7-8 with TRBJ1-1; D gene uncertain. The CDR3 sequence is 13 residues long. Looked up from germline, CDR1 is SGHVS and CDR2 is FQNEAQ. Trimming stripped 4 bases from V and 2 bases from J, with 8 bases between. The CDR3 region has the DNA TGTGCCAGCAGCTCGACACTAAACACTGAAGCTTTCTTT. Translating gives CASSSTLNTEAFF.

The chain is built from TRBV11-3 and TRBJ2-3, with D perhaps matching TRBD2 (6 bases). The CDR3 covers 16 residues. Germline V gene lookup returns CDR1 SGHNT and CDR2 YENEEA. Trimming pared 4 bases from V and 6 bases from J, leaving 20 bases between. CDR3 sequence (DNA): TGTGCCAGCAGCTCACCCTGGGGGGACTCCGCTGATACGCAGTATTTT. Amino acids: CASSSPWGDSADTQYF.

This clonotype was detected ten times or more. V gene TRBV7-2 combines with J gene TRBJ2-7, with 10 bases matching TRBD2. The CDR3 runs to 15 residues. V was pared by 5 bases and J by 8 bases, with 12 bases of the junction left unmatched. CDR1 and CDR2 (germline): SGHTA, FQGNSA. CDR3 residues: CASSARRSGRAKQYF. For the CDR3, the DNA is TGTGCCAGCAGCGCCCGGAGGAGCGGGAGGGCCAAGCAGTACTTC.

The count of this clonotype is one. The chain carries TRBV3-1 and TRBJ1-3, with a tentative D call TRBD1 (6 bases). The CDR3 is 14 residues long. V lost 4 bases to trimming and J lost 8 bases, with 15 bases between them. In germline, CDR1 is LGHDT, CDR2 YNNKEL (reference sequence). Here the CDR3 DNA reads TGTGCCAGCAGCCGATCGGGGGCTAGGGACACCATATATTTT. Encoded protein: CASSRSGARDTIYF. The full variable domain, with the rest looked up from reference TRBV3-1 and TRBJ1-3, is DTAVSQTPKYLVTQMGNDKSIKCEQNLGHDTMYWYKQDSKKFLKIMFSYNNKELIINETVPNRFSPKSPDKAHLNLHINSLELGDSAVYFCASSRSGARDTIYFGEGSWLTVV.

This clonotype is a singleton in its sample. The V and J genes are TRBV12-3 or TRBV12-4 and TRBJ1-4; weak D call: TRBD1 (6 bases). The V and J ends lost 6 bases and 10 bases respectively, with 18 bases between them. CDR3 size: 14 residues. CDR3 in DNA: TGTGCCAGCAGGCGAAAGGGGGGGGTCTTAAAACTGTTTTTT. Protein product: CASRRKGGVLKLFF.

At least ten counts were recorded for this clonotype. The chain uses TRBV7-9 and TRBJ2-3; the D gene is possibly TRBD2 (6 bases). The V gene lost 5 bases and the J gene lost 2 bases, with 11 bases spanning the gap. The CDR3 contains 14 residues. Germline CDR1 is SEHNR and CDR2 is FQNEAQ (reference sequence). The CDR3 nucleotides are TGTGCCAGCAGCCTTCGGGACTTCACAGATACGCAGTATTTT. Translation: CASSLRDFTDTQYF.

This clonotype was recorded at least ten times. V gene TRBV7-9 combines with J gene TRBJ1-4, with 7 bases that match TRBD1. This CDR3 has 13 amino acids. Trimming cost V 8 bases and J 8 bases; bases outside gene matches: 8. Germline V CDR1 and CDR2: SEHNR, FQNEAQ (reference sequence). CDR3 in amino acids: CASGGGAKEKLFF. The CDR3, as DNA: TGTGCCAGCGGAGGGGGCGCGAAAGAAAAACTGTTTTTT.

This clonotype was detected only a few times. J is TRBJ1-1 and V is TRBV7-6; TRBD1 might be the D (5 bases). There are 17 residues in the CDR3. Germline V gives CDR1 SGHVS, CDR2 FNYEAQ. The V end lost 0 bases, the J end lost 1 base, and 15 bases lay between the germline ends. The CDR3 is CASSLAFRVGANTEAFF. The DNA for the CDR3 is TGTGCCAGCAGCTTAGCCTTCAGGGTAGGAGCGAACACTGAAGCTTTCTTT.

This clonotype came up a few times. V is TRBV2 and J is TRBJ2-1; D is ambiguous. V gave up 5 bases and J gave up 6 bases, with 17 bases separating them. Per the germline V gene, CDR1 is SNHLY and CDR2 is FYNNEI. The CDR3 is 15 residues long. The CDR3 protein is CASSPGPLPSNEQFF. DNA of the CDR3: TGTGCCAGCAGTCCCGGGCCTTTGCCGTCCAATGAGCAGTTCTTC.

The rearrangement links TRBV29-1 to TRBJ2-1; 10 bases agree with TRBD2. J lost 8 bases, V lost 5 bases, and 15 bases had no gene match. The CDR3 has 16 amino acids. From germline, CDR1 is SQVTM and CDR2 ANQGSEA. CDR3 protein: CSVPPAGLAIYDEQFF. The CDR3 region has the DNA TGCAGCGTTCCGCCGGCGGGACTAGCGATTTACGATGAGCAGTTCTTC.